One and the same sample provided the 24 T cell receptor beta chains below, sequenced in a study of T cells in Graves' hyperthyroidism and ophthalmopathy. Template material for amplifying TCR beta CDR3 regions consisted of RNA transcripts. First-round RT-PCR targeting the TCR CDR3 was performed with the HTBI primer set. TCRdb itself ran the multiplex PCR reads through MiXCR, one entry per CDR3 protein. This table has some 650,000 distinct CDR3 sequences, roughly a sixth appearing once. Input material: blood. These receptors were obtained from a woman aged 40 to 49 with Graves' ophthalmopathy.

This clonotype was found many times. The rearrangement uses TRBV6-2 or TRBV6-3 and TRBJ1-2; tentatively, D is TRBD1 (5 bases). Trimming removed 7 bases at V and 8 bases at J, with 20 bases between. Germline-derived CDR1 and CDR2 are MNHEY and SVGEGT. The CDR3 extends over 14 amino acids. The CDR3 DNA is TGTGCCAGCACCAACGGGGGGTCGTCGGGCGGCTACACCTTC. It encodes CASTNGGSSGGYTF.

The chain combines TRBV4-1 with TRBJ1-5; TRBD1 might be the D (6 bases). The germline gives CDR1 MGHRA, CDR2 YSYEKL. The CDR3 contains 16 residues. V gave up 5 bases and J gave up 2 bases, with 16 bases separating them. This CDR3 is CASSYSRGFGNQPQHF. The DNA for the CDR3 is TGCGCCAGCAGCTATTCTAGGGGGTTTGGCAATCAGCCCCAGCATTTT.

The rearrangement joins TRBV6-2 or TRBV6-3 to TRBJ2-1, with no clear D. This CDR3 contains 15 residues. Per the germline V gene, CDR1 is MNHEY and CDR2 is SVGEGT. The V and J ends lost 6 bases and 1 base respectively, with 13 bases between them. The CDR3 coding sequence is TGTGCCAGCAGAAGGTCGCGTTCTTCCTACAATGAGCAGTTCTTC. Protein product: CASRRSRSSYNEQFF.

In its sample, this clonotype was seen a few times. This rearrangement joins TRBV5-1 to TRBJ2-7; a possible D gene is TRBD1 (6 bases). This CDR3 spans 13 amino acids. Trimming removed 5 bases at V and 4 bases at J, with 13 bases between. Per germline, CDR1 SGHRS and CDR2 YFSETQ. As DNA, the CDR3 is TGCGCCAGCAGGCATAACAGGGAGTACGAGCAGTACTTC. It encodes CASRHNREYEQYF.

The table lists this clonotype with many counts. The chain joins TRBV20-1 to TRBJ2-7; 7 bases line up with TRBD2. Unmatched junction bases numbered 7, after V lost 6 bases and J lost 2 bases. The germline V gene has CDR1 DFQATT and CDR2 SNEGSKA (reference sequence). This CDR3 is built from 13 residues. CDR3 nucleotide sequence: TGCAGTGCGGGAGGGGCGGAACCCTACGAGCAGTACTTC. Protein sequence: CSAGGAEPYEQYF.

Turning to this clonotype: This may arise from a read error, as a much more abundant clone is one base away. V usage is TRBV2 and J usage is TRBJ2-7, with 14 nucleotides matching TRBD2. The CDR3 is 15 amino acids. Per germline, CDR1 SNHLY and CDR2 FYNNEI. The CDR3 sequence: CASRDPGLAGAERYF. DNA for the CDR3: TGTGCCAGCAGGGATCCGGGACTAGCGGGAGCAGAGCGGTACTTC.

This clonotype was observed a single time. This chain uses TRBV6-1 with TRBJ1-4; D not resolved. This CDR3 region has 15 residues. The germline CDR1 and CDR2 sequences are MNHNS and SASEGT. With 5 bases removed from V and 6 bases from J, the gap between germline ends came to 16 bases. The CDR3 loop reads CASSPQTIGHEKLFF. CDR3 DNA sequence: TGTGCCAGCAGTCCCCAGACGATCGGCCATGAAAAACTGTTTTTT.

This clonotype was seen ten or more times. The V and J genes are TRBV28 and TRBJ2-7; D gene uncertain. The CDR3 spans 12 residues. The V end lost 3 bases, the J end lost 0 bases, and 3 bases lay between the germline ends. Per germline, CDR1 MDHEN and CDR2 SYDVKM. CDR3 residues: CASSFSSYEQYF. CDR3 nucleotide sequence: TGTGCCAGCAGTTTCAGCTCCTACGAGCAGTACTTC.

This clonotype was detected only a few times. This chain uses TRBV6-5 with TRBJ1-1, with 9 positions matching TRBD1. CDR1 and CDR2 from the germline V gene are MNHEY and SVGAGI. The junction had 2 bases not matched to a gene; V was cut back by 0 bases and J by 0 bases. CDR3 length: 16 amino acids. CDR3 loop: CASSYSGTGLNTEAFF. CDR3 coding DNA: TGTGCCAGCAGTTACTCCGGGACAGGGTTGAACACTGAAGCTTTCTTT.

In nucleotides, the CDR3 is TGCGCGTGGGGAGCGGGCACAGATACGCAGTATTTT. This sequence encodes CAWGAGTDTQYF. The chain is built from TRBV29-1 and TRBJ2-3; D might be TRBD2 (5 bases). Germline V gene data show CDR1 as SQVTM and CDR2 as ANQGSEA. This CDR3 contains 12 residues.

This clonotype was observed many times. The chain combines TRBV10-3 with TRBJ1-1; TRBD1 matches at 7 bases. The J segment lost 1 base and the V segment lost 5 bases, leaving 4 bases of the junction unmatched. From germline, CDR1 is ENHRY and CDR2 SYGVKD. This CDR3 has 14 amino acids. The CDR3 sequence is CAISRDSKNTEAFF. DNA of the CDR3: TGTGCCATCAGTCGGGACAGTAAGAACACTGAAGCTTTCTTT.

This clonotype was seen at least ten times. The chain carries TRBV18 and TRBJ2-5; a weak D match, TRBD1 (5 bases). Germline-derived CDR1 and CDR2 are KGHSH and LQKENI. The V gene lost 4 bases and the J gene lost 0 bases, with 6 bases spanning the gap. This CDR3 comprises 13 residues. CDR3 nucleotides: TGTGCCAGCTCACAGGGGCACCAAGAGACCCAGTACTTC. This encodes CASSQGHQETQYF. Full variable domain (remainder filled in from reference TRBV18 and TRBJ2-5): NAGVMQNPRHLVRRRGQEARLRCSPMKGHSHVYWYRQLPEEGLKFMVYLQKENIIDESGMPKERFSAEFPKEGPSILRIQQVVRGDSAAYFCASSQGHQETQYFGPGTRLLVL.

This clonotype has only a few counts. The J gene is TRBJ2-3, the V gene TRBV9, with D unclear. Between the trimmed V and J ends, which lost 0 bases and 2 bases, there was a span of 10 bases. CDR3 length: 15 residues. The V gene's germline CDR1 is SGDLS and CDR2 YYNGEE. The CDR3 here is CASSVGVTHTDTQYF. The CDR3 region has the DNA TGTGCCAGCAGCGTAGGGGTAACCCACACAGATACGCAGTATTTT.

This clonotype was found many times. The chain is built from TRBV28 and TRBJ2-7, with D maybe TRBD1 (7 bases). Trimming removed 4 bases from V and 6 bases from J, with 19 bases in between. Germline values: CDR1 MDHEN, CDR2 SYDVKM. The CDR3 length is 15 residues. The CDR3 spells CASSSSGAGGTEQYF. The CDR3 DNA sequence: TGTGCCAGCAGTTCCAGCGGCGCAGGGGGGACCGAGCAGTACTTC.

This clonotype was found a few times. The DNA of the CDR3 is TGTGCCAGCAGCTGGGCTGAAAACACAGATACGCAGTATTTT. This codes for CASSWAENTDTQYF. The chain is built from TRBV7-9 and TRBJ2-3; no clear D. The V gene's germline CDR1 is SEHNR and CDR2 FQNEAQ (reference sequence). Trimming removed 4 bases at V and 2 bases at J, with 10 bases between. This CDR3 comprises 14 residues.

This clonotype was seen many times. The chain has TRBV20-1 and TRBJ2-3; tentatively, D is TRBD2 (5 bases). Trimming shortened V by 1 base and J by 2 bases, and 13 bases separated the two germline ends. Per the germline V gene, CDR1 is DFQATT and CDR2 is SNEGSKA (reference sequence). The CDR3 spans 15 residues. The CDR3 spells CSARAPGESTDTQYF. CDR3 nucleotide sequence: TGCAGTGCTAGAGCTCCTGGGGAGTCCACAGATACGCAGTATTTT.

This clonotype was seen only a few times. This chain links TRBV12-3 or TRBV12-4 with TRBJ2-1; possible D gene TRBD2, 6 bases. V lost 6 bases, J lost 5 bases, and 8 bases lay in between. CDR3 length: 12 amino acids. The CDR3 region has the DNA TGTGCCAGCAGCGGGACTGACAATGAGCAGTTCTTC. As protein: CASSGTDNEQFF.

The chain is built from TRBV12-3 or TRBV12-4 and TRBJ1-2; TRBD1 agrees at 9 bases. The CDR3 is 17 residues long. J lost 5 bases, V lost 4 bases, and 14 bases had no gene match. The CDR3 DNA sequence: TGTGCCAGCAGTTCAGCGGGACAGGGTTATCCCCTTTATGGCTACACCTTC. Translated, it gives CASSSAGQGYPLYGYTF.

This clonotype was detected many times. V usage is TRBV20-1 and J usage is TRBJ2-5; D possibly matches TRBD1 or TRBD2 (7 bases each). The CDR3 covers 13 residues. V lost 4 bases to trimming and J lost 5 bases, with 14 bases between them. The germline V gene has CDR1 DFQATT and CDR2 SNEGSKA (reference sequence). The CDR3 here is CSATYRGGETQYF. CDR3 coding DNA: TGCAGTGCTACGTACAGGGGAGGGGAGACCCAGTACTTC.

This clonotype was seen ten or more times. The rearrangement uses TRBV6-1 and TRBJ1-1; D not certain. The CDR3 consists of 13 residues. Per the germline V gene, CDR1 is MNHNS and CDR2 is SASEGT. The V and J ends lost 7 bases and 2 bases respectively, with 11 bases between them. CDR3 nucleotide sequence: TGTGCCAGCATCTTGACACTTAACACTGAAGCTTTCTTT. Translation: CASILTLNTEAFF.

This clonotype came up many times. For the CDR3, the DNA is TGTGCCAGCAGTTTGGCACAGGGGGCTGAAGCTTTCTTT. Protein sequence: CASSLAQGAEAFF. The chain joins TRBV12-3 or TRBV12-4 to TRBJ1-1, with 8 bases lining up with TRBD1. The junction had 3 bases not matched to a gene; V was cut back by 3 bases and J by 6 bases. The CDR3 is made up of 13 amino acids.

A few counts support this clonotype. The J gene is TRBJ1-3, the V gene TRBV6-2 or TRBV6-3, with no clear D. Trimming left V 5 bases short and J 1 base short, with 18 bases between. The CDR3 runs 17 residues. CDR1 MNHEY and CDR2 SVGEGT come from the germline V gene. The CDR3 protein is CASSASGPRSSGNTIYF. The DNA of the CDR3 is TGTGCCAGCAGTGCTTCAGGACCCCGGAGTTCTGGAAACACCATATATTTT.

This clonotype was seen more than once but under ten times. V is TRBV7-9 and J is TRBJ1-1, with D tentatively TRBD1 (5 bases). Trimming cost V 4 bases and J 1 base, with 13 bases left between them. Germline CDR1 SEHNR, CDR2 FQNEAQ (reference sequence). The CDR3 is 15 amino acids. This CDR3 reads CASSSQGFRNTEAFF. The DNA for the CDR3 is TGTGCCAGCAGCTCCCAGGGATTCCGGAACACTGAAGCTTTCTTT.

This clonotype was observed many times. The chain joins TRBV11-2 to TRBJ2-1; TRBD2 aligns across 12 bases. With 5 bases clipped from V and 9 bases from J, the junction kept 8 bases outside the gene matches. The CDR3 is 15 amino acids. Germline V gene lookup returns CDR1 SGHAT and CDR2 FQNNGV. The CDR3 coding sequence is TGTGCCAGCAGCCCACGGACTAGCGGGATAAGTGAGCAGTTCTTC. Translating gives CASSPRTSGISEQFF.